This TCR beta chain stems from a study of neurological immune-mediated disorders (dated by TCRdb to about 2019). Regarding the research as a whole: Of the roughly 34 multiple sclerosis patients, about 31 had relapsing-remitting MS and 3 had secondary progressive MS. Longitudinal samples, technical triplicates and paired sorted CD4+ and CD8+ T-cell subsets, alongside PBMC samples, were included among the 106 TCR-beta libraries. The cohort comprised around 70 subjects: about 14 HAM/TSP patients, 34 multiple sclerosis patients and 20 or so healthy controls. Using UMI-based sequencing, the study compared peripheral blood TCR-beta repertoires from patients with HTLV-I-associated myelopathy (HAM/TSP), patients with multiple sclerosis, and healthy controls.

This clonotype was found many times. What this receptor recognizes is not known. Nothing much larger sits one base from this clone, and base qualities are not available. What the study reported, not specific to this receptor: Repertoires from 18 of 34 MS patients were grouped by phylogenetic analysis into a cluster of related CDR3 sequences, suggesting a possible repertoire-level signature. No association of the MS cluster with clinical or MRI features was observed, and the need for larger cohorts was stated by the authors. TCR clonal expansion was highest in HAM/TSP patients and lowest in MS patients, with MS patients falling below even healthy controls. No identical CDR3 amino acid sequences were found to be shared among expanded clones across subjects, suggesting that TCR-beta repertoires were private in all groups.

To synthesize cDNA, template-switch 5'RACE was performed with a primer carrying a 10-nucleotide random unique molecular identifier so that each TCR transcript was tagged. Every sequencing run covered 15-18 subjects and yielded more than 160 million TCR-beta sequences. The RNeasy kit was used to extract total RNA. The KAPA Real-time Library Amplification kit was used to amplify TCR-beta VDJ regions with primers for the TCR constant region and the 5'RACE anchor. A first PCR added sample indexes and Illumina adaptors, and a second PCR then raised library yield. The roughly 650 bp TCR product was size-selected on a 2% E-gel SizeSelection system after Ampure bead purification. Before pooling, libraries had their quality checked on a Bioanalyzer, their concentration measured with Qubit, and their quantity determined with the Kapa Library Quantification kit. An Illumina HiSeq 2500 sequenced the libraries paired-end 2 x 150 bp. To increase sequence diversity, roughly 24-30% phiX was spiked into each library pool. The authors' analysis ran thus. Quality-filtered reads were processed with the UMI-based MiGEC pipeline, which removed over 75% of raw TCR sequences during error correction. IMGT germline references were used for alignment of VDJ genes, and clonotypes were defined by a unique CDR3 amino acid sequence together with V-J genes. Clonal expansion, Shannon diversity and CDR3 relatedness (CalcPairwiseDistances, ClusterSamples) were evaluated with VDJtools, and phylogenetic trees were built with CLCbio workbench. A clone was classed as expanded if it had 8 or more unique UMIs, a cutoff based on coefficient-of-variation modelling across technical triplicates. Clones were called with MiXCR by TCRdb after fastp trimmed the public reads at Q25, and only in-frame beta chains were retained. Under each unique CDR3 protein, matching rows form one entry showing the most common genes and DNA. The V and J calls were not made by the authors but by TCRdb's processing. In all, the sample holds about 58,000 distinct CDR3 sequences, and under 3.5% of those were seen once. The ten largest clonotypes hold approximately 7.1% of the sample.

For unsorted PBMC libraries, 2 million PBMCs were used after storage in RNAlater at -80 degrees C until RNA extraction. The multiple sclerosis patients were enrolled in a US clinical protocol that evaluated disease progression with magnetic resonance imaging. Peripheral blood was subjected to Ficoll-Hypaque density gradient centrifugation to isolate PBMCs, which were then cryopreserved in liquid nitrogen. Via the germline V gene, CDR1 is MNHEY and CDR2 SVGAGI. Its CDR3 holds 14 amino acids, cysteine through phenylalanine. Only the CDR3 DNA is retained, 42 bases long and in frame from the first base. V is shortened by 4 bases, J by 0 bases, and the region joining them spans 10 bases.

The V and J genes are TRBV6-5 and TRBJ2-7; the D gene assignment is ambiguous. Sample: PBMCs. This sequence originates from a woman aged 55-69 years with multiple sclerosis. The CDR3 sequence is CASSSTFRSYEQYF. Read as DNA, the sequence is TGTGCCAGCAGTTCCACGTTCCGCTCCTACGAGCAGTACTTC.